What follows are 32 T cell receptor beta chains derived from one specimen sequenced in a study of T cell responses to AZD1222 COVID-19 vaccine. Sequencing used immunoSEQ multiplex PCR; TCRdb keeps in-frame clones, though not all of them. The sample carries about 140,000 clones, about 91% recorded once. Sequenced material: peripheral blood, taken on day 0 of AZD1222 vaccination. These receptors originate from an adult in good health.

This clone has just one count. V usage is TRBV4-3 and J usage is TRBJ1-2; no reliable D call. CDR1 is LGHNA, CDR2 YSLEER, per germline. V was cut by 1 base and J by 3 bases, with 9 bases left in between. CDR3 length equals 14 residues. The CDR3 nucleotides are TGCGCCAGCAGCCAAGTTAACAGTTACTATGGCTACACCTTC. This codes for CASSQVNSYYGYTF.

This clone came up once. The chain joins TRBV6-2 or TRBV6-3 to TRBJ1-5, with 9 bases aligning to TRBD1. V lost 5 bases to trimming and J lost 7 bases; unmatched junction nucleotides: 3. Germline V gives CDR1 MNHEY, CDR2 SVGEGT. The CDR3 loop spans 13 amino acids. This CDR3 is CASSDRGKQPQHF. As DNA, the CDR3 is TGTGCCAGCAGTGACAGGGGGAAGCAGCCCCAGCATTTT.

CDR3 DNA: TGTGCCAGCAGCAAGGAGGGGGACACGAACACTGAAGCTTTCTTT. Translating gives CASSKEGDTNTEAFF. The rearrangement joins TRBV21-1 to TRBJ1-1. TRBV21-1 is termed a pseudogene. The CDR3 spans 15 residues.

The chain employs TRBV11-2 and TRBJ2-7; 8 nucleotides match TRBD2. The length of the CDR3 is 15 residues. Germline trimming cut 5 bases from V and 0 bases from J; bases unmatched to any gene: 6. CDR1 and CDR2 (germline): SGHAT, FQNNGV. This CDR3 reads CASSTGTRTSYEQYF. The DNA for the CDR3 is TGTGCCAGCAGCACCGGGACTAGGACCTCCTACGAGCAGTACTTC.

The rearrangement uses TRBV29-1 and TRBJ2-1, with 7 bases fitting TRBD2. The CDR3 extends over 11 amino acids. V shed 7 bases, J shed 5 bases, and the junction held 2 bases outside the gene matches. Per germline, CDR1 SQVTM and CDR2 ANQGSEA. CDR3 nucleotide sequence: TGCAGCGGCGGGGGTGACAATGAGCAGTTCTTC. This translates into CSGGGDNEQFF.

The J gene is TRBJ2-7, the V gene TRBV5-4, with 10 bases aligning to TRBD2. Unmatched junction bases numbered 6, after V lost 6 bases and J lost 3 bases. Germline CDR1 reads SGHNT; CDR2 reads YYREEE (reference sequence). This CDR3 is built from 14 residues. CDR3 sequence reads: CASTPSGSHYEQYF. The DNA of the CDR3 is TGTGCCAGCACCCCTAGCGGGAGCCACTACGAGCAGTACTTC.

The V gene is TRBV30, the J gene TRBJ2-2; TRBD2 is a possible D gene (6 bases). Germline CDR1 and CDR2: GTSNPN and SVGIG (reference sequence). V gave up 5 bases and J gave up 2 bases, with 15 bases separating them. This CDR3 is 15 amino acids long. CDR3 DNA: TGTGCCTGGGGGGGGAAAGGGCTTAACACCGGGGAGCTGTTTTTT. Protein product: CAWGGKGLNTGELFF.

This chain connects TRBV12-5 to TRBJ1-1, with 9 bases aligning to TRBD1. This CDR3 region has 12 residues. V was pared by 6 bases and J by 11 bases, with 7 bases of the junction left unmatched. Germline V gives CDR1 LGHNT, CDR2 FRNRAP. CDR3 DNA sequence: TGTGCTAGTGGCCACGGACAGGGGCGCGCTTTCTTT. Residues: CASGHGQGRAFF. Based on the CDR3 plus reference TRBV12-5 and TRBJ1-1, the full variable domain is DARVTQTPRHKVTEMGQEVTMRCQPILGHNTVFWYRQTMMQGLELLAYFRNRAPLDDSGMPKDRFSAEMPDATLATLKIQPSEPRDSAVYFCASGHGQGRAFFGQGTRLTVV.

The rearrangement joins TRBV5-1 to TRBJ1-4; no reliable D call. The V end was cut by 0 bases, the J end by 0 bases, with 6 bases between. The germline V gene has CDR1 SGHRS and CDR2 YFSETQ. The CDR3 runs 15 residues. CDR3 DNA: TGCGCCAGCAGCTTGGTTGGGGCAACTAATGAAAAACTGTTTTTT. Translating gives CASSLVGATNEKLFF.

The chain carries TRBV28 and TRBJ2-7, with D perhaps TRBD1 or TRBD2 (6 bases each). This CDR3 comprises 14 residues. CDR1 and CDR2 (germline): MDHEN, SYDVKM. V lost 11 bases, J lost 1 base, and 18 bases lay in between. The CDR3 loop reads CAVGGSGNSYEQYF. In DNA, the CDR3 is TGTGCCGTGGGGGGCAGCGGAAATTCCTACGAGCAGTACTTC.

This clone has only a few counts. The chain uses TRBV7-9 and TRBJ2-4; tentatively, D is TRBD1 or TRBD2 (5 bases each). CDR3 length equals 14 residues. Trimming pared 4 bases from V and 0 bases from J, leaving 7 bases between. Germline CDR1 and CDR2: SEHNR and FQNEAQ (reference sequence). The CDR3 DNA reads TGTGCCAGCAGCTGGGGGACAGCCAAAAACATTCAGTACTTC. This encodes CASSWGTAKNIQYF.

The rearrangement links TRBV13 to TRBJ1-2, with 8 positions matching TRBD1. The CDR3 is made up of 14 amino acids. V shed 5 bases, J shed 8 bases, and the junction held 10 bases outside the gene matches. The germline V gene encodes CDR1 PRHDT and CDR2 FYEKMQ (reference sequence). The CDR3 loop reads CASSRLDRGGGYTF. The CDR3 nucleotides are TGTGCCAGCAGCCGACTCGACAGGGGTGGAGGCTACACCTTC.

This clone was seen only a few times. The V call is TRBV2, the J call TRBJ1-4; D unresolved. V shed 3 bases and J shed 8 bases, with 4 bases lying between them. The CDR3 runs to 11 residues. In germline, CDR1 is SNHLY, CDR2 FYNNEI. The CDR3: CASSDHEKLFF. As DNA, the CDR3 is TGTGCCAGCAGTGACCACGAAAAACTGTTTTTT.

The gene calls are TRBV3-1 (or the pseudogene TRBV3-2) and TRBJ1-6, with D perhaps matching TRBD1 (5 bases). The CDR3 contains 15 residues. Germline V lookup: CDR1 LGHDT, CDR2 YNNKEL (reference sequence). Trimming removed 0 bases at V and 8 bases at J, with 11 bases between. CDR3 nucleotide sequence: TGTGCCAGCAGCCAAGAAGGGACCGGGCATTCACCCCTCCACTTT. It translates to CASSQEGTGHSPLHF.

This chain joins TRBV6-5 and TRBJ2-7, with TRBD2 matching 7 bases. CDR3 length: 14 amino acids. With 2 bases clipped from V and 2 bases from J, the junction kept 3 bases outside the gene matches. The germline CDR1 and CDR2 sequences are MNHEY and SVGAGI. This chain's CDR3 is CASSYERGTYEQYF. The CDR3 region has the DNA TGTGCCAGCAGTTACGAGCGGGGCACCTACGAGCAGTACTTC.

This clone has only one observation. The same CDR3 arises from other DNA sequences in this sample as well. This chain connects TRBV7-2 to TRBJ1-5; D remains ambiguous. CDR3 length equals 14 residues. CDR1 SGHTA and CDR2 FQGNSA come from the germline V gene. V shed 1 base and J shed 1 base, with 5 bases lying between them. CDR3 region: CASSLGESNQPQHF. In nucleotides, the CDR3 is TGTGCCAGCAGCTTAGGTGAGAGCAATCAGCCCCAGCATTTT.

This chain joins TRBV11-2 and TRBJ1-1; D gene uncertain. The germline V gene encodes CDR1 SGHAT and CDR2 FQNNGV. This CDR3 has 16 residues. Trimming pared 5 bases from V and 3 bases from J, leaving 19 bases between. CDR3 sequence reads: CASSPLRPTVDTEAFF. In DNA, the CDR3 is TGTGCCAGCAGCCCTCTTCGGCCCACGGTGGACACTGAAGCTTTCTTT. Filled out from reference TRBV11-2 and TRBJ1-1, the complete variable domain reads EAGVAQSPRYKIIEKRQSVAFWCNPISGHATLYWYQQILGQGPKLLIQFQNNGVVDDSQLPKDRFSAERLKGVDSTLKIQPAKLEDSAVYLCASSPLRPTVDTEAFFGQGTRLTVV.

There are a few counts of this clone. J is TRBJ2-1 and V is TRBV10-3; TRBD2 matches at 7 bases. The germline gives CDR1 ENHRY, CDR2 SYGVKD. The V segment lost 7 bases and the J segment 1 base; nucleotides outside the gene matches: 4. The CDR3 covers 14 residues. The CDR3 loop is CAINAGESYNEQFF. The CDR3 DNA sequence: TGTGCCATCAACGCGGGAGAGTCCTACAATGAGCAGTTCTTC.

In its sample, this clone was seen once. The chain carries TRBV5-1 and TRBJ2-7, with TRBD2 as a possible D gene (6 bases). Looked up from germline, CDR1 is SGHRS and CDR2 is YFSETQ. This CDR3 has 14 amino acids. V lost 1 base, J lost 7 bases, and 15 bases lay in between. The CDR3 reads CASSLNGDSGEQYF. The CDR3, as DNA: TGCGCCAGCAGCTTGAATGGGGACTCGGGTGAGCAGTACTTC.

The CDR3 reads CASSFWAEGEKLFF. CDR3 bases: TGTGCCAGCAGCTTTTGGGCCGAGGGGGAAAAACTGTTTTTT. The chain carries TRBV2 and TRBJ1-4; a possible D gene is TRBD1 (5 bases). CDR3 length: 14 residues. The germline CDR1 and CDR2 sequences are SNHLY and FYNNEI. V lost 6 bases to trimming and J lost 8 bases, with 16 bases between them.

The V gene is TRBV3-1 (or the pseudogene TRBV3-2), the J gene TRBJ2-5; D tentatively fits TRBD1 or TRBD2 (5 bases each). The CDR3 runs to 14 residues. V lost 5 bases, J lost 6 bases, and 16 bases lay in between. Germline V gene data show CDR1 as LGHDT and CDR2 as YNNKEL (reference sequence). This CDR3 reads CASSTPGAAQTQYF. CDR3 sequence (DNA): TGTGCCAGCAGCACACCCGGGGCAGCGCAGACCCAGTACTTC.

The rearrangement uses TRBV20-1 and TRBJ1-4; unclear D gene. The CDR3 has 13 residues. V gave up 3 bases and J gave up 8 bases, with 13 bases separating them. Germline V lookup: CDR1 DFQATT, CDR2 SNEGSKA (reference sequence). The CDR3 region has the DNA TGCAGTGCTAGTTCTGGAAAGCGGGAAAAACTGTTTTTT. This codes for CSASSGKREKLFF.

The J gene is TRBJ1-2, the V gene TRBV19; weak D call: TRBD1 (5 bases). Deletions cut 0 bases from V and 6 bases from J, with 11 bases between. From germline, CDR1 is LNHDA and CDR2 SQIVND (reference sequence). The CDR3 runs to 14 residues. The CDR3 coding sequence is TGTGCCAGTAGTATAGAGTGGGGCAAGAATGGCTACACCTTC. Translation: CASSIEWGKNGYTF. Combining the CDR3 with reference TRBV19 and TRBJ1-2 gives the whole variable domain DGGITQSPKYLFRKEGQNVTLSCEQNLNHDAMYWYRQDPGQGLRLIYYSQIVNDFQKGDIAEGYSVSREKKESFPLTVTSAQKNPTAFYLCASSIEWGKNGYTFGSGTRLTVV.

This chain links TRBV15 with TRBJ2-7; 8 bases are shared with TRBD2. CDR3 size: 16 residues. V was clipped by 0 bases and J by 2 bases; unmatched bases: 6. CDR1 and CDR2 (germline): LNHNV, YYDKDF (reference sequence). The CDR3 region is CATSRELAGIPYEQYF. CDR3 DNA sequence: TGTGCCACCAGCAGAGAGCTAGCGGGCATCCCCTACGAGCAGTACTTC.

As to this clone: The same CDR3 is also encoded by other DNA sequences in this sample. V gene TRBV7-2 combines with J gene TRBJ1-5; D not certain. The CDR3 length is 13 residues. Germline-derived CDR1 and CDR2 are SGHTA and FQGNSA. V lost 1 base, J lost 0 bases, and 1 base lay in between. CDR3 loop: CASSLDSNQPQHF. In nucleotides, the CDR3 is TGTGCCAGCAGCTTAGATAGCAATCAGCCCCAGCATTTT.

This chain joins TRBV4-1 and TRBJ2-4; D gene ambiguous. The V gene lost 1 base and the J gene lost 0 bases, with 10 bases spanning the gap. Germline loops: CDR1 MGHRA, CDR2 YSYEKL. This CDR3 has 16 amino acids. The CDR3 DNA sequence: TGCGCCAGCAGCCAAGCCCTAATACTAGCCAAAAACATTCAGTACTTC. It translates to CASSQALILAKNIQYF.

The rearrangement joins TRBV10-1 to TRBJ1-6, with D tentatively TRBD1 (6 bases). The CDR3 totals 13 residues. The germline CDR1 and CDR2 sequences are WNHNN and SYGVQD (reference sequence). V was cut by 2 bases and J by 10 bases, with 9 bases left in between. CDR3: CASSELRGSPLHF. The CDR3 DNA reads TGCGCCAGCAGTGAGCTCAGGGGATCACCCCTCCACTTT.

The rearrangement uses TRBV28 and TRBJ2-3, with a possible D match to TRBD1 (5 bases). V dropped 2 bases and J dropped 4 bases, with 13 bases sitting between them. The CDR3 length is 15 residues. CDR1 is MDHEN, CDR2 SYDVKM, per germline. CDR3 protein: CASSLGRVRADTQYF. DNA of the CDR3: TGTGCCAGCAGTTTAGGCAGGGTCAGAGCAGATACGCAGTATTTT.

This chain links TRBV4-3 with TRBJ2-1, with 7 bases matching TRBD2. The J segment lost 2 bases and the V segment lost 1 base, leaving 2 bases of the junction unmatched. The length of the CDR3 is 15 residues. Germline V CDR1 and CDR2: LGHNA, YSLEER. CDR3 sequence reads: CASSQVAGAYNEQFF. The CDR3 nucleotides are TGCGCCAGCAGCCAAGTTGCGGGAGCCTACAATGAGCAGTTCTTC.

A single count supports this clone. This chain uses TRBV5-5 with TRBJ2-7, with 7 nucleotides matching TRBD2. V was pared by 4 bases and J by 4 bases, with 8 bases of the junction left unmatched. Germline V gene lookup returns CDR1 SGHKS and CDR2 YYEKEE (reference sequence). The CDR3 has 14 amino acids. The CDR3: CASSIGLADYEQYF. CDR3 bases: TGTGCCAGCAGCATAGGGCTAGCGGATTACGAGCAGTACTTC.

The chain combines TRBV10-3 with TRBJ1-1; possibly TRBD1 for D (5 bases). CDR1 is ENHRY, CDR2 SYGVKD, per germline. Between the trimmed V and J ends, which lost 3 bases and 6 bases, there was a span of 11 bases. The CDR3 is made up of 13 amino acids. The CDR3 region has the DNA TGTGCCATCAGTGACCGGGGGTGGGCTGAAGCTTTCTTT. Translation: CAISDRGWAEAFF.

V and J are TRBV10-3 and TRBJ2-1; maybe TRBD2 (5 bases). CDR1 and CDR2 from the germline V gene are ENHRY and SYGVKD. This CDR3 region has 15 residues. V shed 10 bases and J shed 4 bases, with 20 bases lying between them. The CDR3 coding sequence is TGTGCCACAATATCCGGAAGTTCGGGGTACAATGAGCAGTTCTTC. This encodes CATISGSSGYNEQFF.